This T cell receptor (beta chain) comes out of a study of blood T cell repertoires in COVID-19 (dated by TCRdb to about 2020). Study-level background: Samples from collaborators originated in the United States, Italy and Spain and spanned both the acute and convalescent phases of COVID-19. The material from the prospective study consisted of cDNA or gDNA derived from T cells, B-cell-depleted T cells, or PBMCs. A freely available public database, intended as a resource for researchers studying the immune response to SARS-CoV-2, is where the repertoires were released. Samples were obtained from the ongoing ImmuneRACE study (first 160 participants) and from 1,254 subjects provided by 6 global collaborators. HLA class I and class II types, where available, came from metadata supplied by the sample provider rather than from assay-based typing. The sample metadata nearly always contained a de-identified subject ID, COVID-19 status, age in years and sex. Deeply sampled blood TCRbeta repertoires from subjects exposed to, actively infected with, or recovered from COVID-19 were included in the dataset. Paper-wide results and their limitations: How much clinical and demographic metadata was included differed by source and by participant, and the metadata was provided uncurated.

At one collaborating source in Seattle, patients were enrolled during active infection and were followed longitudinally through the course of disease. Collaborating institutions collected whole blood in K2EDTA tubes following their own protocols. For TCRbeta analysis, collaborator samples were shipped as frozen whole blood, as isolated PBMCs, or as DNA extracted from either sample type. On this clone itself: There is no known antigen for this receptor. No qualities accompany the bases; no much larger clone lies one base away.

TCRbeta CDR3 regions were amplified from genomic DNA using the immunoSEQ Assay, a bias-controlled multiplex PCR. The original methods were these. Within the assay, amplification of reference gene primers was used to estimate how many nucleated cells each sample contained. Sequence reads were collapsed and filtered to measure the absolute abundance of every unique TCRbeta CDR3 rearrangement. For each sample, productive Simpson clonality was calculated as the square root of Simpson's diversity index over productive rearrangements. TCRdb stores this immuneACCESS table with in-frame sequences only. Part of the clones is absent; in the studies checked, under half of the shortfall reflects unresolved V genes, and no reason is known for the rest. V, J and clone size derive from that table, while D and trimming were established from the DNA sequence. This sample holds roughly 60,000 clones; 65% to 90% were observed only once. Of the sample, 9.5% to 13% is held by the ten largest clones.

The trim is 2 bases for V and 7 bases for J, with a gap of 8 bases between the germline ends. The CDR3 has 12 amino acids, counting the end cysteine and phenylalanine. Only the CDR3 part of the read is kept: 36 bases, read in frame from the first base. CDR1 and CDR2 (MNHEY, SVGAGI) derive from the germline V gene. This chain joins TRBV6-5 to TRBJ1-1, with the identity of the D gene unclear. This sequence was found in a man aged 45 to 65 with COVID-19, enrolled during active disease. The material sequenced was peripheral blood. The nucleotide sequence reads as follows: TGTGCCAGCAGTTACATAGGCGGTGAAGCTTTCTTT. Its protein reads: CASSYIGGEAFF.